This T cell receptor beta chain was identified during a study of cytomegalovirus exposure and HLA in healthy donors. Vbeta (60) and Jbeta (13) primers were used in the PCR. Repertoires were generated with immunoSEQ multiplex PCR, while TCRdb's copy carries only in-frame clones and drops some. In the table there are 100,000 or so clones, 74% of which are singletons. The length of the CDR3 is 17 residues. Overall study findings and caveats: TCR beta V- and J-gene trimming, according to a later analysis, was linked to a missense DCLRE1C variant.

All the people who gave samples were healthy bone marrow donors. About this clone: What it binds is not known.

What was sequenced was PBMCs. This clonotype originated in a human donor in good health. V gene TRBV21-1 combines with J gene TRBJ1-3; TRBD1, the table's D call, was not compared with the DNA. TRBV21-1 is termed a pseudogene. The DNA of the CDR3 is TGTGCCAGCAGCATTCCTACCGGGACAGCCTCTGGAAACACCATATATTTT. As protein: CASSIPTGTASGNTIYF.